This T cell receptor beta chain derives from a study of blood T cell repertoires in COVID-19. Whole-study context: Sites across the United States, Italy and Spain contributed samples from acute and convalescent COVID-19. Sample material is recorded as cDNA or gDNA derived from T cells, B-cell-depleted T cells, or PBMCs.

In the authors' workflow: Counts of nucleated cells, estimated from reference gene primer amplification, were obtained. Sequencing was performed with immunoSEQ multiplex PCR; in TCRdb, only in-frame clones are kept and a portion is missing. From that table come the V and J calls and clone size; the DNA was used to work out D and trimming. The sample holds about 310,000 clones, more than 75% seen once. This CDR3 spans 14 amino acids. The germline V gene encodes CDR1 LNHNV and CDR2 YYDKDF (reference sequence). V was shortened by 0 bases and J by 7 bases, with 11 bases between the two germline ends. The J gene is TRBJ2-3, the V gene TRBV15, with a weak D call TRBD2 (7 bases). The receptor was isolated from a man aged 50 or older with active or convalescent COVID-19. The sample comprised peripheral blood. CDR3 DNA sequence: TGTGCCACCAGCAGAGATGGGGGGGCTAATACGCAGTATTTT. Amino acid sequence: CATSRDGGANTQYF.